A selection of T cell receptor beta chains follows, all from one sample in a study of blood T cell repertoires in COVID-19. The table came from immunoSEQ multiplex PCR; TCRdb's copy has only in-frame clones and leaves some out. The profile shows about 95,000 clones, 70% to 90% of them singletons. Material for sequencing was peripheral blood. The receptor set was obtained from a human donor in a cohort sampled during active COVID-19. The CDR3 runs from the conserved cysteine through the conserved F or W. The D gene is left open where the match is weak. Only some rows state a clone size, as once, few, many or a class for expanded clones.

TRBJ2-3 | TRBV9 | - | - | 15 | CASSVLQGSTDTQYF | TGTGCCAGCAGCGTACTTCAGGGATCCACAGATACGCAGTATTTT
TRBJ2-5 | TRBV3-1/TRBV3-2 | - | - | 13 | CASSYGGGETQYF | TGTGCCAGCAGTTACGGCGGAGGAGAGACCCAGTACTTC
TRBJ1-2 | TRBV20-1 | TRBD1 | - | 11 | CSALTGDGYTF | TGCAGTGCGCTAACAGGGGATGGCTACACCTTC
TRBJ2-7 | TRBV4-3 | TRBD1 | - | 16 | CASSPELTGRSYEQYF | TGCGCCAGCAGCCCCGAACTGACAGGGAGATCCTACGAGCAGTACTTC
TRBJ1-2 | TRBV7-9 | - | - | 15 | CASSSWPGSLEGYTF | TGTGCCAGCAGCAGCTGGCCTGGGTCCCTAGAGGGCTACACCTTC
TRBJ1-3 | TRBV7-9 | - | - | 15 | CASSLSPTRGNTIYF | TGTGCCAGCAGCTTATCCCCCACACGAGGAAACACCATATATTTT
TRBJ2-5 | TRBV9 | TRBD1 | - | 14 | CASSAGTDKETQYF | TGTGCCAGCAGCGCCGGGACAGATAAGGAGACCCAGTACTTC
TRBJ2-4 | TRBV10-1 | - | - | 12 | CASSLARGIQYF | TGCGCCAGCAGTCTGGCCAGAGGCATTCAGTACTTC
TRBJ2-2 | TRBV7-3 | TRBD2 | - | 16 | CASSLQRGAGAGELFF | TGTGCCAGCAGCTTACAACGCGGGGCGGGGGCCGGGGAGCTGTTTTTT
TRBJ1-5 | TRBV21-1 | - | - | 14 | CASKQGQGAKPQHF | TGTGCCAGCAAGCAAGGACAGGGGGCAAAGCCCCAGCATTTT
TRBJ1-2 | TRBV7-9 | TRBD1 | - | 14 | CASSAGTGNYGYTF | TGTGCCAGCAGCGCGGGGACAGGAAACTATGGCTACACCTTC
TRBJ2-6 | TRBV6-2/TRBV6-3 | - | - | 15 | CASSYGRSGANVLTF | TGTGCCAGCAGTTACGGGCGCTCTGGGGCCAACGTCCTGACTTTC
TRBJ1-1 | TRBV10-3 | - | - | 13 | CAISEEQNTEAFF | TGTGCCATCAGTGAAGAGCAAAACACTGAAGCTTTCTTT
TRBJ2-4 | TRBV12-5 | TRBD2 | once | 17 | CASGLVLAGGYKNIQYF | TGTGCTAGTGGTTTGGTACTAGCGGGGGGGTACAAAAACATTCAGTACTTC
TRBJ2-7 | TRBV2 | TRBD1 | - | 14 | CASRPGQGAVEQYF | TGTGCCAGCAGGCCGGGACAGGGGGCCGTCGAGCAGTACTTC
TRBJ2-2 | TRBV7-7 | TRBD2 | - | 22 | CASSLAPRASGGLTTNTGELFF | TGTGCTAGCAGCTTAGCCCCCCGGGCTAGCGGGGGCCTTACCACGAACACCGGGGAGCTGTTTTTT
TRBJ2-7 | TRBV19 | TRBD1 | - | 15 | CASSMLGTGQYEQYF | TGTGCCAGTAGTATGCTCGGGACAGGCCAGTACGAGCAGTACTTC
TRBJ2-2 | TRBV11-2 | TRBD1 | - | 17 | CASRDRPGQGNTGELFF | TGTGCCAGCAGAGATAGACCGGGACAGGGGAACACCGGGGAGCTGTTTTTT
TRBJ2-3 | TRBV2 | TRBD2 | - | 15 | CASSDLAGGLNTQYF | TGTGCCAGCAGTGACTTAGCGGGGGGCCTAAATACGCAGTATTTT
TRBJ1-2 | TRBV12-3/TRBV12-4 | - | - | 13 | CASSLVQGWGYTF | TGTGCCAGCAGTTTAGTCCAGGGCTGGGGCTACACCTTC
TRBJ2-3 | TRBV5-1 | TRBD2 | - | 15 | CASSTGTSDRSTQYF | TGCGCCAGCAGCACCGGGACTAGCGATAGAAGTACGCAGTATTTT
TRBJ2-3 | TRBV7-9 | - | - | 16 | CASSRMAGARTDTQYF | TGTGCCAGCAGCCGCATGGCGGGGGCCCGCACAGATACGCAGTATTTT
TRBJ2-7 | TRBV19 | - | - | 14 | CASSIELADYEQYF | TGTGCCAGTAGTATTGAACTAGCTGACTACGAGCAGTACTTC
TRBJ1-2 | TRBV5-1 | TRBD1 | once | 14 | CASSTGQGHYGYTF | TGCGCCAGCAGCACGGGACAGGGGCACTATGGCTACACCTTC
TRBJ2-7 | TRBV4-1 | - | - | 16 | CASSRVTSVVSYEQYF | TGCGCCAGCAGCCGAGTTACGAGCGTCGTTTCCTACGAGCAGTACTTC
TRBJ2-1 | TRBV3-1/TRBV3-2 | TRBD2 | - | 13 | CASSQGRGVEQFF | TGTGCCAGCAGCCAAGGGCGGGGGGTAGAGCAGTTCTTC
TRBJ2-1 | TRBV4-1 | - | - | 15 | CASSSQETSYNEQFF | TGCGCCAGCAGCTCACAGGAAACCAGCTACAATGAGCAGTTCTTC
TRBJ1-6 | TRBV4-3 | TRBD1 | few | 16 | CASSQLEGASNSPLHF | TGCGCCAGCAGCCAATTGGAGGGGGCGTCTAATTCACCCCTCCACTTT
TRBJ2-7 | TRBV6-2/TRBV6-3 | - | few | 14 | CASSSNRGGYEQYF | TGTGCCAGCAGTTCAAACAGGGGAGGCTACGAGCAGTACTTC
TRBJ2-7 | TRBV5-1 | - | - | 15 | CASSYTGSSSYEQYF | TGCGCCAGCAGCTACACCGGGTCGAGCTCCTACGAGCAGTACTTC
TRBJ1-5 | TRBV19 | - | - | 15 | CASSIPGSTDQPQHF | TGTGCCAGTAGTATTCCGGGGTCAACTGATCAGCCCCAGCATTTT
TRBJ1-1 | TRBV3-1/TRBV3-2 | - | - | 12 | CASSPRGVEAFF | TGTGCCAGCAGCCCGAGAGGAGTTGAAGCTTTCTTT
TRBJ1-1 | TRBV5-1 | TRBD1 | - | 16 | CASSLRGDRINTEAFF | TGCGCCAGCTCATTAAGGGGGGACAGGATTAACACTGAAGCTTTCTTT